The rows below give T cell receptor beta chains drawn from one sample of a study of cytomegalovirus exposure and HLA in healthy donors. Libraries were prepared by immunoSEQ multiplex PCR; TCRdb keeps only in-frame clonotypes and omits some of them. The table lists some 190,000 clones, around 83% of them singletons, with 1.1% in the top ten. The material sequenced was PBMCs. These receptors were collected from a woman aged 40 to 55 in good health and CMV-seronegative. Each CDR3 is given with its conserved first and last residue. Each record gives: D gene, J gene, clone size, V gene, CDR3 DNA, CDR3 protein. D genes are given only for firm matches. Size values are once, few and many counts, or a class for expanded clones, and some rows have none.

NA,TRBJ1-1,NA,TRBV21-1,TGTGCCAGCAGCAAATCAGGGATCTTTGGCACTGAAGCTTTCTTT,CASSKSGIFGTEAFF
TRBD2,TRBJ2-1,few,TRBV29-1,TGCAGCTCAACCGGAGGGACTACTCCTTGGGATGAGCAGTTCTTC,CSSTGGTTPWDEQFF
TRBD1,TRBJ2-3,NA,TRBV9,TGTGCCAGCAGCGCGGGACAGGGGACAGATACGCAGTATTTT,CASSAGQGTDTQYF
NA,TRBJ2-5,NA,TRBV11-3,TGTGCCAGCAGCTTAGTGTCGAGACTAGGCTTGGAGACCCAGTACTTC,CASSLVSRLGLETQYF
TRBD1,TRBJ2-2,NA,TRBV19,TGTGCCAGTAGATCCAACCGGGACAGAGTTACCGGGGAGCTGTTTTTT,CASRSNRDRVTGELFF
TRBD2,TRBJ2-3,once,TRBV5-1,TGCGCCAGCAGGCGTCCGGGGGGGCGAAACACAGATACGCAGTATTTT,CASRRPGGRNTDTQYF
TRBD1,TRBJ2-7,NA,TRBV18,TGTGCCAGCTCACCGGGACAGGGTCCCCGCGAGCAGTACTTC,CASSPGQGPREQYF
NA,TRBJ1-1,once,TRBV5-6,TGTGCCAGCAGCTTTTCAGGGGCAGGGAACACTGAAGCTTTCTTT,CASSFSGAGNTEAFF
NA,TRBJ2-1,NA,TRBV10-3,TGTGCCATCAGTGAGTCCGGGGGAGAGCAGTTCTTC,CAISESGGEQFF
NA,TRBJ1-1,few,TRBV5-1,TGCGCCAGCAGCTTGGAGAGAGGATCGAACACTGAAGCTTTCTTT,CASSLERGSNTEAFF
TRBD2,TRBJ2-7,few,TRBV30,TGTGCCTGCACAGCGGGAGCGGCCGAGCAGTACTTC,CACTAGAAEQYF
TRBD1,TRBJ1-2,NA,TRBV7-2,TGTGCCAGCAGCCAGGGACAGTCTAACTATGGCTACACCTTC,CASSQGQSNYGYTF
TRBD1,TRBJ1-2,once,TRBV6-4,TGTGCCAGCAGTCCGGGACAGACTAACTATGGCTACACCTTC,CASSPGQTNYGYTF
TRBD2,TRBJ2-7,NA,TRBV7-2,TGTGCCAGCAGCCCCTCAGGCGGGAGTGCCTACGAGCAGTACTTC,CASSPSGGSAYEQYF
NA,TRBJ1-1,NA,TRBV19,TGTGCCAGTGCTTTACAGGGAGGGCCCATGAACACTGAAGCTTTCTTT,CASALQGGPMNTEAFF
TRBD1,TRBJ1-2,once,TRBV13,TGTGCCAGCAGCTTATTGCTTCGGACAGGGGGTGATGGCTACACCTTC,CASSLLLRTGGDGYTF
TRBD2,TRBJ2-1,NA,TRBV4-1,TGCGCCAGCAGCTACCGACTAGCGGGAGGGCGGAATGAGCAGTTCTTC,CASSYRLAGGRNEQFF
TRBD1,TRBJ2-1,NA,TRBV9,TGTGCCAGCAGCGTGGACAGGGGCCCATACAATGAGCAGTTCTTC,CASSVDRGPYNEQFF
NA,TRBJ2-1,few,TRBV5-8,TGTGCCAGCAGCTCCGACAATGAGCAGTTCTTC,CASSSDNEQFF
TRBD1,TRBJ2-3,NA,TRBV5-1,TGCGCCAGTAACCCGGGACAGGGGGTTACAGATACGCAGTATTTT,CASNPGQGVTDTQYF
TRBD2,TRBJ2-1,NA,TRBV7-3,TGTGCCAGCAGCTTATCAGCGGGAGGGCCCAATGAGCAGTTCTTC,CASSLSAGGPNEQFF
NA,TRBJ1-4,NA,TRBV19,TGTGCCAGTAATCAGGTTGTTGGTGAAAAACTGTTTTTT,CASNQVVGEKLFF
TRBD1,TRBJ2-3,NA,TRBV25-1,TGTGCCAGCAGTGAATATCGGCAGGGGGCAGGAGATACGCAGTATTTT,CASSEYRQGAGDTQYF
NA,TRBJ1-1,NA,TRBV10-3,TGTGCCATCAGTGAGTCGAACGGGGCTGAAGCTTTCTTT,CAISESNGAEAFF
NA,TRBJ1-2,NA,TRBV15,TGTGCCACCAGCAGACCGACAGATTCTTCCTATGGCTACACCTTC,CATSRPTDSSYGYTF
NA,TRBJ2-1,NA,TRBV30,TGTGCCTGGAGTGAGCGGCCTAATGAGCAGTTCTTC,CAWSERPNEQFF
TRBD2,TRBJ2-1,NA,TRBV4-2,TGTGCCAGCAGCCCCCCTAGCGGGAAGTCCTACAATGAGCAGTTCTTC,CASSPPSGKSYNEQFF
NA,TRBJ1-5,NA,TRBV6-5,TGTGCCAGCAGTGGGGTTGGAGGGCAGCCCCAGCATTTT,CASSGVGGQPQHF
NA,TRBJ2-1,NA,TRBV5-8,TGTGCCAGCACGCAGCGGGCAGAGGTCGTATATGAGCAGTTCTTC,CASTQRAEVVYEQFF
TRBD2,TRBJ2-3,NA,TRBV29-1,TGCAGCGTTGACGGGTCTAGCGGGAGGAGTACAGATACGCAGTATTTT,CSVDGSSGRSTDTQYF
TRBD2,TRBJ2-7,few,TRBV6-1,TGTGCCAGCACCACCGGGACTAGCAACCACGAGCAGTACTTC,CASTTGTSNHEQYF
TRBD2,TRBJ2-1,NA,TRBV5-4,TGTGCCAGCAGACTAGCGTTAAGAGACAATGAGCAGTTCTTC,CASRLALRDNEQFF
NA,TRBJ1-1,few,TRBV28,TGTGCCAGCAGTCCCAGGACAGCAACTGAAGCTTTCTTT,CASSPRTATEAFF
TRBD1,TRBJ1-2,NA,TRBV6-5,TGTGCCAGCAGTTCCCGGGACAGGGGGAACTATGGCCACACCTTC,CASSSRDRGNYGHTF
TRBD1,TRBJ2-3,NA,TRBV4-2,TGTGCCAGCAGCCACCGCTGGGACAGGGGAACAGATACGCAGTATTTT,CASSHRWDRGTDTQYF
TRBD2,TRBJ2-1,NA,TRBV11-2,TGTGCCAGCAGCTTAGTCCCTAGCGGGAGTAAGTTCTTC,CASSLVPSGSKFF
NA,TRBJ2-5,NA,TRBV7-2,TGTGCCAGCGCTTGGGCTTTTGGGGAGACCCAGTACTTC,CASAWAFGETQYF
TRBD2,TRBJ2-3,NA,TRBV5-1,TGCGCCAGCAGCTTTGGTCTAGCGGGAGTTGGAGATACGCAGTATTTT,CASSFGLAGVGDTQYF
TRBD1,TRBJ1-5,NA,TRBV5-1,TGCGCCAGCAGCCCTGGGACAGTCAATCAGCCCCAGCATTTT,CASSPGTVNQPQHF
TRBD1,TRBJ2-1,NA,TRBV19,TGTGCCAGTAGTATCCCCCCGGACAGGGGTCGCAATGAGCAGTTCTTC,CASSIPPDRGRNEQFF
NA,TRBJ2-7,NA,TRBV27,TGTGCCAGCAGTCCCGCCCGACAGGTCCCCTACGAGCAGTACTTC,CASSPARQVPYEQYF
NA,TRBJ2-2,NA,TRBV5-5,TGTGCCAGCAGCGGCCGGACGGGAGACACCGGGGAGCTGTTTTTT,CASSGRTGDTGELFF
NA,TRBJ2-3,once,TRBV5-6,TGTGCCAGCACTCCGAGAGATACGCAGTATTTT,CASTPRDTQYF
TRBD2,TRBJ2-1,NA,TRBV19,TGTGCCACCAGGACTAGCGGGGGAACCTACAATGAGCAGTTCTTC,CATRTSGGTYNEQFF
TRBD1,TRBJ2-2,NA,TRBV4-3,TGCGCCAGCAGCCTAGAAAACAGGGGGCGCGGGGAGCTGTTTTTT,CASSLENRGRGELFF
TRBD1,TRBJ2-1,NA,TRBV5-1,TGCGCCAGCAGCCCCGGGACAGGGACCTACAATGAGCAGTTCTTC,CASSPGTGTYNEQFF
NA,TRBJ1-2,NA,TRBV9,TGTGCCAGCAGCGTAGACTTAATCCCTAACTATGGCTACACCTTC,CASSVDLIPNYGYTF
NA,TRBJ1-2,once,TRBV7-2,TGTGCCAGCAGCTCCGTCTGGGGGGATGGCTACACCTTC,CASSSVWGDGYTF
NA,TRBJ1-2,NA,TRBV11-2,TGTGCCAGCAGCTTAACAGGCCGCTATGGCTACACCTTC,CASSLTGRYGYTF
TRBD2,TRBJ2-1,NA,TRBV11-1,TGTGCCAGCAGCCCCCAAGGAGCGGGAGTAAGCAATGAGCAGTTCTTC,CASSPQGAGVSNEQFF
TRBD2,TRBJ2-1,NA,TRBV5-1,TGCGCCAGCAGCTTATCCAGCGGGAGTAAACTCGGGCTCAATGAGCAGTTCTTC,CASSLSSGSKLGLNEQFF
NA,TRBJ2-2,NA,TRBV10-3,TGTGCCATCAGTGAGTCTGGGACAACGTACACCGGGGAGCTGTTTTTT,CAISESGTTYTGELFF